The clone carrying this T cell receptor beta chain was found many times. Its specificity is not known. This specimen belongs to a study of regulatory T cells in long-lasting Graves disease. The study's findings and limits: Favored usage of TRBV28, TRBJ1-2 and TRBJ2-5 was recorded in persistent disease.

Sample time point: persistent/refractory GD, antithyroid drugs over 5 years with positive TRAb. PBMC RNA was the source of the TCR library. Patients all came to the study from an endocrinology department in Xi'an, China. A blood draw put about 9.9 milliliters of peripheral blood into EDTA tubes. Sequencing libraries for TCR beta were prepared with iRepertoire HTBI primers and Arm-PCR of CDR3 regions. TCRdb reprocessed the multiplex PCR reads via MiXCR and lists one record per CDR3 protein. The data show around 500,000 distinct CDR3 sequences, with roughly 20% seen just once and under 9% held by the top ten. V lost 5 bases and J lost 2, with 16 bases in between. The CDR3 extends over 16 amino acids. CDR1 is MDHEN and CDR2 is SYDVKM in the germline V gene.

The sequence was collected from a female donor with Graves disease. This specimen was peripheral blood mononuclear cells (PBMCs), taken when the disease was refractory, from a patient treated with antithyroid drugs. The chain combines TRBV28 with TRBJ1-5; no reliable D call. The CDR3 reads CASSPLSPSGNQPQHF. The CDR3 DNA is TGTGCCAGCAGTCCCCTCAGCCCGTCGGGCAATCAGCCCCAGCATTTT.